Shown below are 18 T cell receptor beta chains from a single sample sequenced in a study of cytomegalovirus exposure and HLA in healthy donors. PCR amplification relied on 60 Vbeta primers (plus 13 Jbeta primers). The assay was immunoSEQ multiplex PCR, and TCRdb's table has in-frame clones only and misses some. Here the sample spans about 97,000 clones, roughly three quarters being singletons. Sequencing was performed on PBMCs. The source of these receptors is a man aged 35-49 years in good health and CMV-seronegative.

This sequence joins TRBV15 and TRBJ1-1, with a weak D call TRBD1 (5 bases). The V end was cut by 0 bases, the J end by 0 bases, with 11 bases between. Germline CDR1 LNHNV, CDR2 YYDKDF (reference sequence). The CDR3 totals 16 residues. The CDR3 loop reads CATSRERTPMNTEAFF. The CDR3 nucleotides read TGTGCCACCAGCAGAGAAAGGACACCAATGAACACTGAAGCTTTCTTT.

The chain has TRBV19 and TRBJ2-1, with a tentative D call TRBD1 (6 bases). Deletions cut 4 bases from V and 3 bases from J, with 7 bases between. This CDR3 has 13 amino acids. Germline loops: CDR1 LNHDA, CDR2 SQIVND (reference sequence). CDR3 sequence reads: CASSTGVYNEQFF. The CDR3 DNA is TGTGCCAGTAGTACAGGGGTCTACAATGAGCAGTTCTTC.

This chain links TRBV5-6 with TRBJ1-2; 8 bases are a match to TRBD1. Germline V lookup: CDR1 SGHDT, CDR2 YYEEEE. V was clipped by 3 bases and J by 8 bases; unmatched bases: 9. This CDR3 has 14 amino acids. The CDR3 protein is CASSSRTGIYGYTF. CDR3 bases: TGTGCCAGCAGCTCGAGGACAGGGATATACGGCTACACCTTC.

This chain connects TRBV7-3 to TRBJ2-3; D is possibly TRBD2 (7 bases). The CDR3 is 16 residues long. The V and J ends lost 5 bases and 2 bases respectively, with 17 bases between them. Germline V gene sequence: CDR1 SGHTA, CDR2 FQGTGA. CDR3 amino acids: CASSPTGGGHTDTQYF. CDR3 coding DNA: TGTGCCAGCAGCCCCACTGGCGGGGGCCACACAGATACGCAGTATTTT.

The chain uses TRBV5-1 and TRBJ1-2; D is undetermined. CDR1 and CDR2 (germline): SGHRS, YFSETQ. V shed 0 bases and J shed 2 bases, with 11 bases lying between them. CDR3 length equals 15 residues. The CDR3 loop is CASSLGSTTNYGYTF. CDR3 nucleotide sequence: TGCGCCAGCAGCTTGGGCAGCACTACAAACTATGGCTACACCTTC.

This rearrangement joins TRBV6-6 to TRBJ2-7; 8 nucleotides align to TRBD2. CDR3 length: 12 residues. The trim removed 8 bases at V and 6 bases at J, leaving 6 bases unmatched. Germline V gene sequence: CDR1 MNHNY, CDR2 SVGAGI (reference sequence). The CDR3 nucleotides are TGTGCCAGCCGGGAGGGGCCCGGCGAGCAGTACTTC. As protein: CASREGPGEQYF.

This clone was picked up a small number of times. The chain employs TRBV6-5 and TRBJ1-2, with 7 bases aligning to TRBD1. Germline values: CDR1 MNHEY, CDR2 SVGAGI. Trimming cost V 5 bases and J 6 bases; bases outside gene matches: 6. This CDR3 has 13 residues. CDR3: CASSPRQGNGYTF. The CDR3 DNA follows: TGTGCCAGCAGTCCGAGACAGGGTAATGGCTACACCTTC.

The V call is TRBV11-3, the J call TRBJ2-2; 9 bases map to TRBD1. The CDR3 extends over 14 amino acids. CDR1 SGHNT and CDR2 YENEEA come from the germline V gene. The V segment lost 5 bases and the J segment 6 bases; nucleotides outside the gene matches: 4. In DNA form, the CDR3 reads TGTGCCAGCAGCGCAAGACAGGGGGCCGGGGAGCTGTTTTTT. This gives the protein CASSARQGAGELFF.

This clone was seen more than once but under ten times. V gene TRBV2 combines with J gene TRBJ2-4, with D hard to call. The CDR3 runs 14 residues. V lost 4 bases to trimming and J lost 4 bases, with 11 bases between them. The germline CDR1 and CDR2 sequences are SNHLY and FYNNEI. The CDR3 sequence is CASSGFQEKNIQYF. CDR3 coding DNA: TGTGCCAGCAGTGGGTTTCAGGAAAAAAACATTCAGTACTTC.

This clone has only a few counts. This chain uses TRBV20-1 with TRBJ2-3; tentative D call: TRBD2 (5 bases). CDR1 is DFQATT, CDR2 SNEGSKA, per germline (reference sequence). The CDR3 consists of 11 residues. V dropped 3 bases and J dropped 4 bases, with 5 bases sitting between them. CDR3 protein: CSARRADTQYF. CDR3 DNA sequence: TGCAGTGCTAGGAGGGCAGATACGCAGTATTTT.

This clone was counted only a few times. The chain is built from TRBV5-1 and TRBJ2-1; 8 bases map to TRBD2. The CDR3 runs to 15 residues. The trim removed 4 bases at V and 7 bases at J, leaving 10 bases unmatched. Germline loops: CDR1 SGHRS, CDR2 YFSETQ. In DNA form, the CDR3 reads TGCGCCAGCAGCGAGGGGACTAGGCAGCTGAATGAGCAGTTCTTC. This codes for CASSEGTRQLNEQFF.

CDR3 in amino acids: CAWSAWGGDTQYF. CDR3 coding DNA: TGTGCCTGGAGTGCCTGGGGCGGAGATACGCAGTATTTT. The chain carries TRBV30 and TRBJ2-3; D is perhaps TRBD1 (5 bases). Germline V CDR1 and CDR2: GTSNPN, SVGIG (reference sequence). V was clipped by 1 base and J by 5 bases, with 10 bases between them. The CDR3 spans 13 residues.

This clone was detected only once. The rearrangement uses TRBV14 and TRBJ2-3; TRBD1 matches 7 bases. Trimming at V came to 0 bases and at J to 6 bases, leaving 12 bases not matched to a gene. This CDR3 is built from 17 residues. Germline values: CDR1 SGHDN, CDR2 FVKESK. CDR3 sequence: CASSQDKTGPTIDTQYF. Here the CDR3 DNA reads TGTGCCAGCAGCCAAGATAAGACAGGGCCTACTATTGATACGCAGTATTTT.

This chain links TRBV6-5 with TRBJ1-2; 7 bases agree with TRBD1. The V gene's germline CDR1 is MNHEY and CDR2 SVGAGI. Trimming at V came to 7 bases and at J to 0 bases, leaving 5 bases not matched to a gene. The CDR3 consists of 14 residues. The CDR3 protein is CASTRQGPNYGYTF. CDR3 nucleotides: TGTGCCAGCACTCGACAGGGCCCTAACTATGGCTACACCTTC.

This chain links TRBV21-1 with TRBJ1-1. TRBV21-1 is classified as a pseudogene. This CDR3 has 15 residues. The CDR3 loop reads CASSKCEEKGTEAFF. The DNA for the CDR3 is TGTGCCAGCAGCAAATGTGAGGAGAAAGGAACTGAAGCTTTCTTT.

The chain couples TRBV25-1 to TRBJ1-2; TRBD1 matches 7 bases. With 8 bases clipped from V and 8 bases from J, the junction kept 17 bases outside the gene matches. The CDR3 is 15 residues long. The germline V gene encodes CDR1 MGHDK and CDR2 SYGVNS. The CDR3 DNA follows: TGTGCCAGCGCGCGTCCCGGGACAGCCCAAAGAGGCTACACCTTC. Translated, it gives CASARPGTAQRGYTF.

CDR3 in DNA: TGTGCCAGCAGCGCCACCGGGGCTAACTATGGCTACACCTTC. Protein product: CASSATGANYGYTF. The chain couples TRBV6-5 to TRBJ1-2; no definite D call. The CDR3 has 14 amino acids. Trimming stripped 6 bases from V and 0 bases from J, with 11 bases between. Per germline, CDR1 MNHEY and CDR2 SVGAGI.

This rearrangement joins TRBV5-1 to TRBJ2-5, with a possible D match to TRBD1 (5 bases). Germline loops: CDR1 SGHRS, CDR2 YFSETQ. Trimming cost V 1 base and J 0 bases, with 7 bases left between them. The CDR3 is made up of 14 amino acids. CDR3 residues: CASSLMTDQETQYF. The CDR3 nucleotides are TGCGCCAGCAGCTTGATGACAGACCAAGAGACCCAGTACTTC.